This TCR beta chain was captured by sequencing in a study of shared clonotypes between healthy human individuals. Study background: Each donor's CD4 naive and CD4 memory cells filled three plates apiece, CD8 naive two, and CD8 memory one. Findings and caveats of the study: Represented diversity (both genetic and exposure-history) was limited by the small number of donors. Clonotypes shared by all four sorted-subset donors had higher generation probabilities than non-shared clonotypes.

This clone was recorded once. Its target is not known. In the naive CD8 group, cells lacked CD45RO and were positively selected for CCR7, so terminally differentiated effector memory CD45RA+ cells were left out. Produced via immunoSEQ multiplex PCR; TCRdb's table is partial and in-frame only. The sample yields about 2.2 million clones, 85% to 95% seen once. The sequenced material came from naive CD8+ T cells from PBMCs. This sequence was found in a man younger than 35 in good health. Some clones in this sample may be carry-over from other donors' samples.

CDR3 sequence: CASSVEPATGYGYTF. Written as DNA, the CDR3 is TGTGCCAGCAGCGTAGAACCGGCGACAGGCTATGGCTACACCTTC. The chain has TRBV9 and TRBJ1-2, with a weak D call TRBD1 (6 bases). CDR1 is SGDLS, CDR2 YYNGEE, per germline. Deletions cut 0 bases from V and 4 bases from J, with 13 bases between. This CDR3 comprises 15 residues.